This note documents a single T cell receptor (beta chain) sequence. Its antigen remains unknown. These data belong to a study of CD4+ T cells in melanoma. Findings of the study overall: CD8+ T cell, macrophage and B cell function reportedly correlated with neoantigen-specific CD4+ T cells. Diverse differentiation states were reported for melanoma neoantigen-specific CD4+ T cells.

The table came from immunoSEQ multiplex PCR; TCRdb's copy has only in-frame clones and leaves some out. The sample has some 9,900 clones; over 60% are singletons. Trimming stripped 7 bases from V and 5 bases from J, with 17 bases between. The CDR3 contains 14 residues. Germline assignment: CDR1 SGDLS and CDR2 YYNGEE. This rearrangement joins TRBV9 to TRBJ2-3; no clear D. Source material: cells from a culture (not recorded whether cultured in vitro). This receptor was obtained from a human donor with melanoma. The CDR3 sequence: CASSRNSRGDTQYF. DNA for the CDR3: TGTGCCAGCTCCCGGAACTCTCGCGGAGATACGCAGTATTTT.